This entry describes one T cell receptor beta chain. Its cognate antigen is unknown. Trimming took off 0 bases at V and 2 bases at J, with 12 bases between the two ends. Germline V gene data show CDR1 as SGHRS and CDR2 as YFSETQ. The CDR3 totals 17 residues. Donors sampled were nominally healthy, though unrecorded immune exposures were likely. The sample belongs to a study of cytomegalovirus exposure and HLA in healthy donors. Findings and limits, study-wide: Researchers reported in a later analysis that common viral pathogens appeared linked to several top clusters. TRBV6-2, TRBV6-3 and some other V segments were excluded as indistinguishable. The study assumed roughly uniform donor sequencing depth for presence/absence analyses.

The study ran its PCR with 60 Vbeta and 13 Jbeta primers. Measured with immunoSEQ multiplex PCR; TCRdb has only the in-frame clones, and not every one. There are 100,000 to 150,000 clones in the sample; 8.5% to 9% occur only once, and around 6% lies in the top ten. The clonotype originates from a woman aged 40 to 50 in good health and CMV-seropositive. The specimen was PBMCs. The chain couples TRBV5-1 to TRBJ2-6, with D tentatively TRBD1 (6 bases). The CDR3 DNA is TGCGCCAGCAGCTTGGAGGGTGGGGGCACTGGGGCCAACGTCCTGACTTTC. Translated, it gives CASSLEGGGTGANVLTF.